One sample yielded the 25 T cell receptor beta chains listed below, sequenced in a study of patients and donors after allogeneic stem cell transplantation. TCRdb independently ran MiXCR on the RT-PCR reads; one entry per CDR3 protein. The sample has over 130,000 distinct CDR3 sequences, roughly two fifths seen once. Sequencing was carried out using blood, either unsorted or a sorted T cell fraction (not recorded which). The source is a human donor who was either an allogeneic HSCT recipient or a stem cell or donor lymphocyte infusion donor (not recorded which). It is not recorded whose cells these are; they may come from a transplant donor.

This chain uses TRBV5-7 with TRBJ1-1; D gene unclear. TRBV5-7 is an ORF, and what it does is uncertain. This CDR3 is built from 16 residues. V lost 4 bases and J 1 base, leaving 17 bases between the germline ends. CDR3 in amino acids: CASSPDSRTGNTEAFF. For the CDR3, the DNA is TGTGCCAGCAGCCCAGACTCCCGGACGGGGAACACTGAAGCTTTCTTT.

This clonotype was counted at least ten times. The chain joins TRBV20-1 to TRBJ1-1; D gene uncertain. The CDR3 length is 13 residues. V lost 7 bases, J lost 5 bases, and 17 bases lay in between. Germline CDR1 reads DFQATT; CDR2 reads SNEGSKA (reference sequence). CDR3 protein: CSVYDGGRTEAFF. The CDR3 DNA is TGCAGTGTTTACGACGGAGGGAGGACTGAAGCTTTCTTT.

This chain connects TRBV6-2 or TRBV6-3 to TRBJ2-1, with D perhaps matching TRBD1 or TRBD2 (5 bases each). V lost 1 base and J 2 bases, leaving 15 bases between the germline ends. The CDR3 is 17 residues long. The germline V gene has CDR1 MNHEY and CDR2 SVGEGT. As DNA, the CDR3 is TGTGCCAGCAGTTACTTTGGGGGACCCAAACCCTACAATGAGCAGTTCTTC. Protein product: CASSYFGGPKPYNEQFF.

This clonotype appeared many times. This sequence joins TRBV11-2 and TRBJ1-1, with D uncertain. V lost 1 base and J lost 6, with 6 bases in between. The CDR3 is made up of 12 amino acids. Germline CDR1 SGHAT, CDR2 FQNNGV. The CDR3 DNA reads TGTGCCAGCAGCTTAGCAGGTCCTGAAGCTTTCTTT. Residues: CASSLAGPEAFF.

This chain links TRBV4-3 with TRBJ2-7; the D gene is possibly TRBD2 (6 bases). Per the germline V gene, CDR1 is LGHNA and CDR2 is YSLEER. V lost 4 bases and J lost 5, with 12 bases in between. This CDR3 is built from 13 residues. CDR3 DNA sequence: TGCGCCAGCAGCCCCGGGGGTAGAGACGAGCAGTACTTC. Translation: CASSPGGRDEQYF.

The J gene is TRBJ2-1, the V gene TRBV20-1, with D hard to call. Germline assignment: CDR1 DFQATT and CDR2 SNEGSKA (reference sequence). Deletions cut 5 bases from V and 6 bases from J, with 11 bases between. The length of the CDR3 is 12 residues. DNA for the CDR3: TGCAGTGCTCCTTGTCGCGGCAATGAGCAGTTCTTC. Translation gives CSAPCRGNEQFF.

This clonotype was found a few times. This rearrangement joins TRBV28 to TRBJ1-2; TRBD1 aligns across 8 bases. The CDR3 is made up of 17 amino acids. J was trimmed by 1 base and V by 2 bases; bases with no gene match: 9. CDR1 and CDR2 from the germline V gene are MDHEN and SYDVKM. CDR3 residues: CASSLGDRGRINYGYTF. In DNA form, the CDR3 reads TGTGCCAGCAGTTTAGGAGACAGGGGTCGCATTAACTATGGCTACACCTTC.

This chain uses TRBV12-3 or TRBV12-4 with TRBJ1-2, with no clear D. This CDR3 is 14 amino acids long. The ends were cut back, 6 bases at V and 6 bases at J, with 17 bases in the middle. CDR3 residues: CASSKVRGEDGYTF. The CDR3 DNA reads as TGTGCCAGCAGCAAGGTGCGGGGTGAGGATGGCTACACCTTC.

The rearrangement links TRBV12-3 or TRBV12-4 to TRBJ2-3; D is undetermined. With 3 bases removed from V and 7 bases from J, the gap between germline ends came to 14 bases. This CDR3 has 14 residues. In DNA form, the CDR3 reads TGTGCCAGCAGTTTTATGCCATCAATCTATACGCAGTATTTT. Protein product: CASSFMPSIYTQYF.

The chain is built from TRBV12-3 or TRBV12-4 and TRBJ1-1; the D gene is possibly TRBD1 (5 bases). V was shortened by 5 bases and J by 3 bases, with 16 bases between the two germline ends. The CDR3 is 15 amino acids. The CDR3: CASSPAWGGDTEAFF. DNA of the CDR3: TGTGCCAGCAGTCCCGCTTGGGGGGGGGACACTGAAGCTTTCTTT.

This clonotype was found a few times. This rearrangement joins TRBV20-1 to TRBJ1-6; the D is unclear. Trimming pared 0 bases from V and 14 bases from J, leaving 11 bases between. Germline CDR1 DFQATT, CDR2 SNEGSKA (reference sequence). The CDR3 extends over 12 amino acids. CDR3 loop: CSARDPPLTLHF. CDR3 in DNA: TGCAGTGCTAGAGATCCCCCTCTAACCCTCCACTTT.

The CDR3 DNA reads TGCGCCAGCAGCGAGGGGGAGATCACAGATACGCAGTATTTT. This sequence encodes CASSEGEITDTQYF. This sequence joins TRBV5-1 and TRBJ2-3; TRBD1 is a possible D gene (6 bases). Germline CDR1 and CDR2: SGHRS and YFSETQ. The CDR3 loop spans 14 amino acids. The V and J ends lost 4 bases and 2 bases respectively, with 11 bases between them.

This chain joins TRBV27 and TRBJ2-3, with 7 bases matching TRBD2. Germline V CDR1 and CDR2: MNHEY, SMNVEV (reference sequence). V shed 2 bases and J 4 bases; nucleotides not matched to a gene: 12. The CDR3 consists of 17 residues. CDR3 amino acids: CASSLPLRGGDADTQYF. The CDR3 DNA sequence: TGTGCCAGCAGTTTACCCCTTCGCGGGGGTGATGCAGATACGCAGTATTTT.

This clonotype has more than one count but fewer than ten. V is TRBV28 and J is TRBJ2-1; D not certain. The CDR3 loop spans 13 amino acids. The germline CDR1 and CDR2 sequences are MDHEN and SYDVKM. Trimming stripped 6 bases from V and 6 bases from J, with 12 bases between. The CDR3 sequence is CASSWSDLNEQFF. The CDR3 region has the DNA TGTGCCAGCAGCTGGTCGGACCTCAATGAGCAGTTCTTC. Together with reference TRBV28 and TRBJ2-1, the CDR3 gives the full variable domain: DVKVTQSSRYLVKRTGEKVFLECVQDMDHENMFWYRQDPGLGLRLIYFSYDVKMKEKGDIPEGYSVSREKKERFSLILESASTNQTSMYLCASSWSDLNEQFFGPGTRLTVL.

This clonotype was picked up a small number of times. V is TRBV6-5 and J is TRBJ1-6; D ambiguous. The germline V gene encodes CDR1 MNHEY and CDR2 SVGAGI. V shed 0 bases and J shed 9 bases, with 6 bases lying between them. The CDR3 totals 13 residues. The CDR3 DNA reads as TGTGCCAGCAGTTACTCAGACGGTTCACCCCTCCACTTT. This gives the protein CASSYSDGSPLHF.

A few counts support this clonotype. This sequence joins TRBV7-2 and TRBJ2-3; TRBD2 matches 7 bases. Germline trimming cut 0 bases from V and 8 bases from J; bases unmatched to any gene: 8. The CDR3 has 15 residues. The V gene's germline CDR1 is SGHTA and CDR2 FQGNSA. Here the CDR3 reads CASSLAHLAVVTQYF. CDR3 in DNA: TGTGCCAGCAGCTTAGCCCACCTAGCGGTGGTTACGCAGTATTTT.

V usage is TRBV3-1 and J usage is TRBJ2-4, with D perhaps given as TRBD1 or TRBD2 (5 bases each). This CDR3 contains 16 residues. Germline CDR1 is LGHDT and CDR2 is YNNKEL (reference sequence). The V end lost 1 base, the J end lost 9 bases, and 19 bases lay between the germline ends. The CDR3 nucleotides are TGTGCCAGCAGCCAAGCCACCGGGAACCCTGGGGGCATTCAGTACTTC. Encoded protein: CASSQATGNPGGIQYF. The whole variable domain, filled in from reference TRBV3-1 and TRBJ2-4, reads DTAVSQTPKYLVTQMGNDKSIKCEQNLGHDTMYWYKQDSKKFLKIMFSYNNKELIINETVPNRFSPKSPDKAHLNLHINSLELGDSAVYFCASSQATGNPGGIQYFGAGTRLSVL.

This clonotype was seen only a few times. This chain uses TRBV20-1 with TRBJ2-7; 9 positions agree with TRBD2. The V gene end was trimmed by 3 bases and the J gene end by 0 bases; junction bases not matched to a gene: 9. The germline V gene has CDR1 DFQATT and CDR2 SNEGSKA (reference sequence). CDR3 length: 16 amino acids. The CDR3 DNA follows: TGCAGTGCTAGGGAAGCGGGGGGCTCGTTCTCCTACGAGCAGTACTTC. It codes for CSAREAGGSFSYEQYF.

The gene calls are TRBV29-1 and TRBJ2-5; a possible D gene is TRBD1 (5 bases). Germline-derived CDR1 and CDR2 are SQVTM and ANQGSEA. The CDR3 is made up of 13 amino acids. V was shortened by 5 bases and J by 1 base, with 11 bases between the two germline ends. The CDR3, as DNA: TGCAGCGTTTTCGACAGCACCCAAGAGACCCAGTACTTC. It codes for CSVFDSTQETQYF. The complete variable domain, with remaining parts taken from reference TRBV29-1 and TRBJ2-5, reads SAVISQKPSRDICQRGTSLTIQCQVDSQVTMMFWYRQQPGQSLTLIATANQGSEATYESGFVIDKFPISRPNLTFSTLTVSNMSPEDSSIYLCSVFDSTQETQYFGPGTRLLVL.

This clonotype was counted many times. J is TRBJ2-1 and V is TRBV6-6; D not resolved. Germline lookup yields CDR1 MNHNY and CDR2 SVGAGI (reference sequence). V dropped 2 bases and J dropped 3 bases, with 2 bases sitting between them. The CDR3 length is 12 residues. Here the CDR3 DNA reads TGTGCCAGCAGTTACAGCTACAATGAGCAGTTCTTC. This sequence encodes CASSYSYNEQFF.

This clonotype was seen only a few times. V and J are TRBV29-1 and TRBJ2-5; D uncertain. Germline CDR1 reads SQVTM; CDR2 reads ANQGSEA. V gave up 5 bases and J gave up 1 base, with 14 bases separating them. CDR3 length: 14 amino acids. DNA of the CDR3: TGCAGCGTTCATTGGACGGCATTCCAAGAGACCCAGTACTTC. As protein: CSVHWTAFQETQYF.

This clonotype was counted only a few times. V usage is TRBV6-5 and J usage is TRBJ1-4; TRBD1 matches at 10 bases. Trimming at V came to 3 bases and at J to 8 bases, leaving 6 bases not matched to a gene. The CDR3 length is 15 residues. Per the germline V gene, CDR1 is MNHEY and CDR2 is SVGAGI. The CDR3 reads CASSYSTGGGEKLFF. The CDR3, as DNA: TGTGCCAGCAGTTATTCGACAGGGGGCGGGGAAAAACTGTTTTTT.

The rearrangement uses TRBV4-1 and TRBJ1-1; D is undetermined. The CDR3 loop spans 16 amino acids. Trimming pared 0 bases from V and 0 bases from J, leaving 11 bases between. Germline loops: CDR1 MGHRA, CDR2 YSYEKL. CDR3: CASSQDMGIMNTEAFF. CDR3 coding DNA: TGCGCCAGCAGCCAAGATATGGGGATCATGAACACTGAAGCTTTCTTT.

J is TRBJ1-1 and V is TRBV15; D not certain. V lost 5 bases and J 1 base, leaving 11 bases between the germline ends. Germline V gene sequence: CDR1 LNHNV, CDR2 YYDKDF (reference sequence). The CDR3 is made up of 14 amino acids. CDR3 DNA: TGTGCCACCAGCGGATTCGGAACGAACACTGAAGCTTTCTTT. It encodes CATSGFGTNTEAFF. Supplemented by reference TRBV15 and TRBJ1-1, the full variable domain reads DAMVIQNPRYQVTQFGKPVTLSCSQTLNHNVMYWYQQKSSQAPKLLFHYYDKDFNNEADTPDNFQSRRPNTSFCFLDIRSPGLGDTAMYLCATSGFGTNTEAFFGQGTRLTVV.

The chain couples TRBV9 to TRBJ1-1; D remains ambiguous. Per the germline V gene, CDR1 is SGDLS and CDR2 is YYNGEE. The CDR3 length is 12 residues. Trimming left V 4 bases short and J 4 bases short, with 8 bases between. The CDR3 spells CASSPSSTEAFF. DNA of the CDR3: TGTGCCAGCAGCCCCAGTAGCACTGAAGCTTTCTTT. The entire variable domain, with the rest obtained from reference TRBV9 and TRBJ1-1, is as follows: DSGVTQTPKHLITATGQRVTLRCSPRSGDLSVYWYQQSLDQGLQFLIQYYNGEERAKGNILERFSAQQFPDLHSELNLSSLELGDSALYFCASSPSSTEAFFGQGTRLTVV.